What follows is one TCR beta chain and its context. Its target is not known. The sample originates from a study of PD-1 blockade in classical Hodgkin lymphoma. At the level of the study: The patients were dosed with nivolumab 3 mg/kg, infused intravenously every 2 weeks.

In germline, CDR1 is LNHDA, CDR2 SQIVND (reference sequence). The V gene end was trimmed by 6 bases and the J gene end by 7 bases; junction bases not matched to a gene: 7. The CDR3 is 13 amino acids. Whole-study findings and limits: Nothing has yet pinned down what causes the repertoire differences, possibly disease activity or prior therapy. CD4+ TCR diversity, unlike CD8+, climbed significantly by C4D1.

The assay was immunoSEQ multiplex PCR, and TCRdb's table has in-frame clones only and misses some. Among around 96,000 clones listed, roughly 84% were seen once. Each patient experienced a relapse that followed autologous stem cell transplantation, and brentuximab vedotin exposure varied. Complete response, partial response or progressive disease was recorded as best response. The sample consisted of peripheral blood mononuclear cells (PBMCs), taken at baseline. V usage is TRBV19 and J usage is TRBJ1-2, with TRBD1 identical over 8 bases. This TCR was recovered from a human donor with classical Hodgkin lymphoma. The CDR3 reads CASRMTGAGGYTF. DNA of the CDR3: TGTGCCAGTAGGATGACAGGGGCGGGTGGCTACACCTTC.